This T cell receptor (beta chain) was recorded in a study of cytomegalovirus exposure and HLA in healthy donors. Study-level information: In a later analysis, it was reported that the roughly 130 validation repertoires had been produced on the same platform as the 500 to 850 repertoires belonging to the first cohort.

Profiled with immunoSEQ multiplex PCR; TCRdb holds only in-frame clones, not every one. The repertoire includes under 250,000 clones, around 87% of them detected once, and roughly 2% sits in the top ten. Findings and caveats of the study: Published work reported that the classifier diagnosed cytomegalovirus status with high specificity and sensitivity. The study found most TCR sequences rare, yet found some public TCRs in many donors.

This clone turned up a few times. What it binds is unknown. This CDR3 has 13 amino acids. V was shortened by 2 bases and J by 2 bases, with 7 bases between the two germline ends. Germline loops: CDR1 MNHEY, CDR2 SVGAGI. The receptor comes from a woman aged 18-29 years in good health and CMV-seropositive. Specimen: PBMCs. This sequence joins TRBV6-5 and TRBJ2-7, with D possibly being TRBD1 (6 bases). CDR3 nucleotide sequence: TGTGCCAGCAGTTACGCAGGGGCCTACGAGCAGTACTTC. Protein product: CASSYAGAYEQYF.